These 25 T cell receptor beta chains came from one sample sequenced in a study of blood T cell repertoires in COVID-19. Method: immunoSEQ multiplex PCR; TCRdb's copy keeps in-frame clones and lacks some. The data contain 200,000 to 250,000 clones, almost 90% of them singletons. The sample comprised PBMCs or T cells enriched from blood (not recorded which). These receptors originate from a woman between 50 and 59 years old with acute COVID-19.

This sequence joins TRBV19 and TRBJ1-2, with TRBD1 as a possible D gene (5 bases). V lost 10 bases and J 7 bases, leaving 22 bases between the germline ends. CDR1 LNHDA and CDR2 SQIVND come from the germline V gene (reference sequence). CDR3 size: 14 residues. The CDR3 region is CATQTEGSGRGYTF. CDR3 nucleotide sequence: TGTGCCACCCAAACGGAGGGGTCGGGTCGTGGCTACACCTTC.

This clone was seen a handful of times. The CDR3 DNA reads as TGTGCCAGCAGTATCCGCGACAGGGATCAGCCCCAGCATTTT. This translates into CASSIRDRDQPQHF. J is TRBJ1-5 and V is TRBV27; TRBD1 matches 7 bases. The CDR3 loop spans 14 amino acids. Germline lookup yields CDR1 MNHEY and CDR2 SMNVEV (reference sequence). The trim removed 5 bases at V and 5 bases at J, leaving 6 bases unmatched.

The genes are TRBV6-1 and TRBJ2-7; possible D gene TRBD1, 5 bases. V was shortened by 1 base and J by 0 bases, with 10 bases between the two germline ends. Germline CDR1 and CDR2: MNHNS and SASEGT. CDR3 length equals 15 residues. The CDR3 DNA sequence: TGTGCCAGCAGTGAAGATAGACAGTTCTCCTACGAGCAGTACTTC. It encodes CASSEDRQFSYEQYF.

The chain couples TRBV7-9 to TRBJ1-2; D gene ambiguous. Germline values: CDR1 SEHNR, CDR2 FQNEAQ (reference sequence). The V gene lost 4 bases and the J gene lost 4 bases, with 10 bases spanning the gap. CDR3 size: 13 residues. For the CDR3, the DNA is TGTGCCAGCAGCTGGGAGGCCTTCTATGGCTACACCTTC. Translation: CASSWEAFYGYTF.

The gene calls are TRBV28 and TRBJ1-5; 7 bases fit TRBD1. This CDR3 region has 17 residues. Germline CDR1 MDHEN, CDR2 SYDVKM. J was trimmed by 3 bases and V by 3 bases; bases with no gene match: 11. Written as DNA, the CDR3 is TGTGCCAGCAGTTTCGGGTTAGGCAGGGGGACCAATCAGCCCCAGCATTTT. This encodes CASSFGLGRGTNQPQHF.

The chain carries TRBV5-5 and TRBJ2-7; a weak D match, TRBD2 (6 bases). CDR1 SGHKS and CDR2 YYEKEE come from the germline V gene (reference sequence). Trimming took off 4 bases at V and 3 bases at J, with 17 bases between the two ends. The CDR3 is 15 residues long. The CDR3 region is CASSRGTGLIYEQYF. The DNA for the CDR3 is TGTGCCAGCAGCCGCGGGACTGGACTTATCTACGAGCAGTACTTC.

The rearrangement links TRBV18 to TRBJ2-1, with D hard to call. From germline, CDR1 is KGHSH and CDR2 LQKENI. Trimming removed 2 bases at V and 6 bases at J, with 14 bases between. The CDR3 is made up of 15 amino acids. CDR3 sequence: CASSPSSPEVNEQFF. The CDR3 DNA reads TGTGCCAGCTCACCATCCTCACCCGAGGTCAATGAGCAGTTCTTC.

This clone came up a few times. The chain employs TRBV24-1 and TRBJ2-3; D is unresolved. The V gene's germline CDR1 is KGHDR and CDR2 SFDVKD. V lost 0 bases to trimming and J lost 2 bases, with 5 bases between them. The length of the CDR3 is 14 residues. CDR3: CATSDLVHTDTQYF. CDR3 bases: TGTGCCACCAGTGATTTGGTCCACACAGATACGCAGTATTTT.

The CDR3 sequence: CASSLVAGRAETQYF. CDR3 DNA sequence: TGCGCCAGCAGCTTGGTAGCGGGAAGGGCAGAGACCCAGTACTTC. The genes are TRBV5-1 and TRBJ2-5, with 8 bases lining up with TRBD2. Germline lookup yields CDR1 SGHRS and CDR2 YFSETQ. The ends lost 0 bases at V and 4 bases at J; junction bases unmatched: 5. The CDR3 covers 15 residues.

CDR3 in amino acids: CASSYGAGAFADTQYF. The CDR3 nucleotides read TGTGCCAGCAGTTACGGGGCGGGAGCGTTCGCAGATACGCAGTATTTT. The chain is built from TRBV6-5 and TRBJ2-3; 7 positions match TRBD2. Germline V gene lookup returns CDR1 MNHEY and CDR2 SVGAGI. With V trimmed by 2 bases and J by 4 bases, 9 bases remained unmatched. This CDR3 spans 16 amino acids.

V and J are TRBV29-1 and TRBJ1-1, with a possible D match to TRBD1 (6 bases). This CDR3 has 14 amino acids. The V end was cut by 7 bases, the J end by 4 bases, with 19 bases between. The germline V gene has CDR1 SQVTM and CDR2 ANQGSEA. The CDR3 DNA follows: TGCAGCGCCTCCGGAGGGGGGGCAGGCACTGAAGCTTTCTTT. It is translated as CSASGGGAGTEAFF.

The V call is TRBV29-1, the J call TRBJ2-1; 11 bases align to TRBD2. With V trimmed by 7 bases and J by 2 bases, 13 bases remained unmatched. Germline CDR1 reads SQVTM; CDR2 reads ANQGSEA. This CDR3 has 17 amino acids. The CDR3 spells CSASGVAGGPAYNEQFF. In DNA form, the CDR3 reads TGCAGCGCCTCGGGGGTAGCGGGAGGGCCGGCCTACAATGAGCAGTTCTTC.

The chain couples TRBV7-2 to TRBJ2-3; TRBD1 is a possible D gene (6 bases). The CDR3 spans 15 residues. Per the germline V gene, CDR1 is SGHTA and CDR2 is FQGNSA. The ends were cut back, 1 base at V and 2 bases at J, with 10 bases in the middle. CDR3 in DNA: TGTGCCAGCAGCTTAGGGGGACATCCCACAGATACGCAGTATTTT. Its protein product is CASSLGGHPTDTQYF.

This clone was seen only a few times. The rearrangement links TRBV4-1 to TRBJ2-3, with D possibly TRBD2 on 6 matching bases. Germline CDR1 reads MGHRA; CDR2 reads YSYEKL. This CDR3 region has 17 residues. The ends were cut back, 1 base at V and 2 bases at J, with 16 bases in the middle. The CDR3 DNA follows: TGCGCCAGCAGCCAAGCGTCGGCGGGGCGTTTCACAGATACGCAGTATTTT. The encoded protein is CASSQASAGRFTDTQYF.

On this clone itself: Other nucleotide sequences in the sample specify the same CDR3. The chain couples TRBV28 to TRBJ2-2; D is unclear. Trimming shortened V by 5 bases and J by 5 bases, and 9 bases separated the two germline ends. CDR3 size: 13 residues. Germline V CDR1 and CDR2: MDHEN, SYDVKM. The CDR3 nucleotides are TGTGCCAGCAGTCCCCGAGGAACCGGGGAGCTGTTTTTT. It translates to CASSPRGTGELFF.

The chain combines TRBV29-1 with TRBJ1-2, with D possibly matching TRBD1 (6 bases). This CDR3 contains 14 residues. Trimming cost V 0 bases and J 4 bases, with 12 bases left between them. Germline CDR1 reads SQVTM; CDR2 reads ANQGSEA. The CDR3 DNA reads as TGCAGCGTTGAAGATCAGGGCAGGGGCTATGGCTACACCTTC. It encodes CSVEDQGRGYGYTF.

CDR3 region: CASSLLYGEVGYTF. CDR3 bases: TGTGCCAGCAGCTTGCTCTACGGGGAGGTTGGCTACACCTTC. This chain uses TRBV7-2 with TRBJ1-2; D unclear. V lost 3 bases to trimming and J lost 7 bases, with 15 bases between them. The CDR3 length is 14 residues. Germline CDR1 reads SGHTA; CDR2 reads FQGNSA.

This clone is categorized as medium-sized. The chain carries TRBV7-2 and TRBJ2-7, with 8 bases that match TRBD1. In germline, CDR1 is SGHTA, CDR2 FQGNSA. Trimming cost V 4 bases and J 0 bases; bases outside gene matches: 5. The CDR3 loop spans 15 amino acids. CDR3 DNA: TGTGCCAGCAGCTCCCCGGACAGGGCCTCCTACGAGCAGTACTTC. Amino acids: CASSSPDRASYEQYF.

The chain combines TRBV28 with TRBJ2-3; TRBD2 aligns across 7 bases. This CDR3 comprises 13 residues. Trimming took 3 bases from V and 6 from J; bases not matched to a gene: 3. Germline V gene sequence: CDR1 MDHEN, CDR2 SYDVKM. CDR3 sequence (DNA): TGTGCCAGCAGTTTTGGGGGGGTCGATACGCAGTATTTT. It is translated as CASSFGGVDTQYF. Using reference TRBV28 and TRBJ2-3 for the parts outside the CDR3, the full variable domain is DVKVTQSSRYLVKRTGEKVFLECVQDMDHENMFWYRQDPGLGLRLIYFSYDVKMKEKGDIPEGYSVSREKKERFSLILESASTNQTSMYLCASSFGGVDTQYFGPGTRLTVL.

The chain carries TRBV19 and TRBJ2-6; 7 bases match TRBD1. The CDR3 has 16 amino acids. Trimming at V came to 5 bases and at J to 2 bases, leaving 6 bases not matched to a gene. Germline V gene data show CDR1 as LNHDA and CDR2 as SQIVND (reference sequence). The CDR3 protein is CASSFRTGAGANVLTF. The CDR3 DNA sequence: TGTGCCAGTAGTTTCCGTACAGGGGCTGGGGCCAACGTCCTGACTTTC.

This clone was observed a few times. The chain couples TRBV6-6 to TRBJ1-2; TRBD1 is a possible D gene (5 bases). Germline V CDR1 and CDR2: MNHNY, SVGAGI (reference sequence). Trimming took 5 bases from V and 2 from J, leaving 12 bases between them. The CDR3 consists of 14 residues. CDR3 loop: CASSPARGNYGYTF. DNA of the CDR3: TGTGCCAGCAGTCCCGCACGGGGGAACTATGGCTACACCTTC.

This chain joins TRBV11-2 and TRBJ2-1; possible D gene TRBD2, 6 bases. From germline, CDR1 is SGHAT and CDR2 FQNNGV. Trimming took 0 bases from V and 0 from J, leaving 6 bases between them. CDR3 length equals 15 residues. CDR3 DNA sequence: TGTGCCAGCAGCTTAGACGGGAGCTCCTACAATGAGCAGTTCTTC. This gives the protein CASSLDGSSYNEQFF.

J is TRBJ2-1 and V is TRBV28; 10 bases map to TRBD2. From germline, CDR1 is MDHEN and CDR2 SYDVKM. With 8 bases clipped from V and 4 bases from J, the junction kept 8 bases outside the gene matches. This CDR3 spans 15 amino acids. The CDR3 is CASRDDSGRYNEQFF. The CDR3 nucleotides are TGTGCCAGCCGGGATGATAGCGGGAGGTACAATGAGCAGTTCTTC. Together with reference TRBV28 and TRBJ2-1, the CDR3 gives the full variable domain: DVKVTQSSRYLVKRTGEKVFLECVQDMDHENMFWYRQDPGLGLRLIYFSYDVKMKEKGDIPEGYSVSREKKERFSLILESASTNQTSMYLCASRDDSGRYNEQFFGPGTRLTVL.

The chain couples TRBV7-2 to TRBJ2-7, with TRBD2 matching over 7 bases. J gave up 4 bases and V 8 bases, and 8 bases lay outside the gene matches. CDR1 is SGHTA, CDR2 FQGNSA, per germline. This CDR3 region has 13 residues. The CDR3 nucleotides are TGTGCCAGCGGGCGGACGGGAGGATACGAGCAGTACTTC. Its translation is CASGRTGGYEQYF.

This sequence joins TRBV30 and TRBJ2-3; TRBD2 matches 9 bases. This CDR3 spans 16 amino acids. With 1 base clipped from V and 5 bases from J, the junction kept 10 bases outside the gene matches. CDR1 is GTSNPN and CDR2 is SVGIG in the germline V gene (reference sequence). The CDR3 loop reads CAWSDLPGLARDTQYF. The CDR3 DNA is TGTGCCTGGAGTGACCTGCCGGGACTAGCCAGAGATACGCAGTATTTT.